The entry below describes one T cell receptor beta chain. Antigen: not known. Germline CDR1 is MNHEY and CDR2 is SVGAGI. V gave up 8 bases and J gave up 8 bases, with 18 bases separating them. The length of the CDR3 is 13 residues. Data came from immunoSEQ multiplex PCR; TCRdb stores just in-frame clones and leaves some out. The table includes over 85,000 clones, about four fifths detected once. The sample originates from a study of T cell responses to AZD1222 COVID-19 vaccine. Study conclusions and caveats: Scientists sampled the repertoires only once the peak T cell response had passed. With dominance at 160-218 and 743-854, vaccine-associated CD4 TCRs spanned spike. An increase in Spike-specific TCR breadth and depth was observed after two AZD1222 doses.

The V and J genes are TRBV6-5 and TRBJ1-1, with D unresolved. The clonotype was recovered from an adult in good health. The sample was peripheral blood, taken on day 0 of AZD1222 vaccination. The CDR3 is CASCPVEYGEAFF. CDR3 coding DNA: TGTGCCAGCTGCCCTGTCGAGTACGGGGAAGCTTTCTTT.